This TCR beta chain was recorded in a study of T cells in Graves' hyperthyroidism and ophthalmopathy. Patients counted as stable if ophthalmopathy did not develop within 18 months. Uncontrolled infection, other autoimmune disease, pregnancy or lactation led to exclusion. Each diagnosis drew on symptoms, thyroxine, TRAb, thyroid ultrasound and orbital computed tomography findings. There are many counts of this clonotype. The antigen is undetermined. The CDR3 covers 14 residues. Germline CDR1 SGHRS, CDR2 YFSETQ. The V gene lost 1 base and the J gene lost 1 base, with 8 bases spanning the gap. Findings of the study overall: The model identified upcoming ophthalmopathy a median around 6 months ahead of onset.

What was amplified from RNA transcripts were TCR beta CDR3 regions. HTBI primers were the set used in a first-round RT-PCR of the TCR CDR3. MiXCR was run by TCRdb on the multiplex PCR reads, yielding one entry per CDR3 protein. Of around 500,000 distinct CDR3 sequences detected, under 15% appear once; the ten largest clones hold under 20%. The V and J genes are TRBV5-1 and TRBJ1-2; D uncertain. The sample consisted of blood. The TCR originated in a woman aged 18-29 years with Graves' hyperthyroidism. In DNA form, the CDR3 reads TGCGCCAGCAGCTTGAGCCGGATTAACTATGGCTACACCTTC. Translating gives CASSLSRINYGYTF.